What follows are 9 T cell receptor beta chains derived from one specimen sequenced in a study of blood T cell repertoires in COVID-19. The method was immunoSEQ multiplex PCR; TCRdb's version includes in-frame clones alone and lacks a portion of them. Of approximately 170,000 clones in the sample, over 75% are singletons; the top ten hold 9.5% to 15%. The sequenced material came from peripheral blood. The receptors were gathered from a woman aged 45 to 65 with acute or convalescent COVID-19.

This chain uses TRBV3-1 (or the pseudogene TRBV3-2) with TRBJ2-1; 11 nucleotides line up with TRBD2. This CDR3 is 17 amino acids long. V trimming: 1 base; J trimming: 12 bases; junction bases outside the gene matches: 14. Germline assignment: CDR1 LGHDT and CDR2 YNNKEL (reference sequence). The CDR3 loop reads CASSQGRTSGHGGRQFF. The CDR3 coding sequence is TGTGCCAGCAGCCAAGGCCGGACTAGCGGGCACGGAGGAAGGCAGTTCTTC.

The chain couples TRBV5-5 to TRBJ2-7; D unclear. This CDR3 is built from 11 residues. Germline V gene data show CDR1 as SGHKS and CDR2 as YYEKEE (reference sequence). Trimming took 0 bases from V and 6 from J, leaving 4 bases between them. The CDR3 DNA is TGTGCCAGCAGCTTGGGAGGCGAGCAGTACTTC. It is translated as CASSLGGEQYF.

The table lists this clone with a few counts. The V gene is TRBV28, the J gene TRBJ2-7, with D maybe TRBD2 (5 bases). Per germline, CDR1 MDHEN and CDR2 SYDVKM. This CDR3 comprises 16 residues. Trimming pared 3 bases from V and 4 bases from J, leaving 19 bases between. The CDR3 is CASSFTARAGPYEQYF. CDR3 nucleotide sequence: TGTGCCAGCAGTTTTACGGCGAGGGCAGGTCCTTACGAGCAGTACTTC.

In this sample, this clone turned up once. This sequence joins TRBV7-9 and TRBJ1-5; no definite D call. V was clipped by 3 bases and J by 4 bases, with 13 bases between them. The CDR3 consists of 15 residues. The germline CDR1 and CDR2 sequences are SEHNR and FQNEAQ (reference sequence). The CDR3: CASSFDGGVNQPQHF. In nucleotides, the CDR3 is TGTGCCAGCAGCTTTGATGGCGGCGTAAATCAGCCCCAGCATTTT. The full variable domain, with the rest looked up from reference TRBV7-9 and TRBJ1-5, is DTGVSQNPRHKITKRGQNVTFRCDPISEHNRLYWYRQTLGQGPEFLTYFQNEAQLEKSRLLSDRFSAERPKGSFSTLEIQRTEQGDSAMYLCASSFDGGVNQPQHFGDGTRLSIL.

In its sample, this clone was seen once. V gene TRBV6-5 combines with J gene TRBJ1-5; 8 positions match TRBD1. Germline V gene lookup returns CDR1 MNHEY and CDR2 SVGAGI. This CDR3 has 15 residues. V dropped 7 bases and J dropped 2; count of bases not matched to a gene: 7. As DNA, the CDR3 is TGTGCCAGCAAGTTGGAGGGACAGGGCAATCAGCCCCAGCATTTT. Its protein product is CASKLEGQGNQPQHF.

In DNA form, the CDR3 reads TGTGCCAGCAGTCTACGAGGGAACTACAATGAGCAGTTCTTC. Its protein is CASSLRGNYNEQFF. This chain joins TRBV6-5 and TRBJ2-1, with a tentative D call TRBD2 (5 bases). The CDR3 sequence is 14 residues long. The germline V gene encodes CDR1 MNHEY and CDR2 SVGAGI. Deletions cut 5 bases from V and 3 bases from J, with 11 bases between.

The chain joins TRBV9 to TRBJ2-5, with 7 bases fitting TRBD2. The CDR3 is 15 amino acids. Germline CDR1 and CDR2: SGDLS and YYNGEE. After removal of 6 bases from V and 1 base from J, the junction contained 9 bases not matched to a gene. Here the CDR3 DNA reads TGTGCCAGCACCCGGGGTAGCGGGTTCCAAGAGACCCAGTACTTC. This encodes CASTRGSGFQETQYF. The full variable domain, its missing parts supplied by reference TRBV9 and TRBJ2-5, is DSGVTQTPKHLITATGQRVTLRCSPRSGDLSVYWYQQSLDQGLQFLIQYYNGEERAKGNILERFSAQQFPDLHSELNLSSLELGDSALYFCASTRGSGFQETQYFGPGTRLLVL.

This sequence joins TRBV7-7 and TRBJ2-5; 8 bases fit TRBD1. Looked up from germline, CDR1 is SSHAT and CDR2 is FNYEAQ (reference sequence). The CDR3 is 12 residues long. The V gene end was trimmed by 10 bases and the J gene end by 4 bases; junction bases not matched to a gene: 5. CDR3 loop: CATSQGGETQYF. CDR3 sequence (DNA): TGTGCCACATCACAGGGGGGAGAGACCCAGTACTTC.

The chain links TRBV5-1 to TRBJ2-5; 11 bases are a match to TRBD2. Per germline, CDR1 SGHRS and CDR2 YFSETQ. The CDR3 runs to 13 residues. J lost 4 bases, V lost 4 bases, and 0 bases had no gene match. CDR3 nucleotides: TGCGCCAGCAGCCTAGCGGGAGGAGAGACCCAGTACTTC. Encoded protein: CASSLAGGETQYF. Looking up the rest from reference TRBV5-1 and TRBJ2-5 gives the full variable domain: KAGVTQTPRYLIKTRGQQVTLSCSPISGHRSVSWYQQTPGQGLQFLFEYFSETQRNKGNFPGRFSGRQFSNSRSEMNVSTLELGDSALYLCASSLAGGETQYFGPGTRLLVL.